This TCR beta chain stems from a study of T cells in Graves' hyperthyroidism and ophthalmopathy. Researchers took RNA transcripts and amplified the TCR beta CDR3 regions from them. The HTBI primer set drove a first-round RT-PCR of the TCR CDR3. From the multiplex PCR reads, TCRdb called clonotypes with MiXCR, one entry per CDR3 protein. Here the sample spans roughly 250,000 distinct CDR3 sequences, roughly 15% being singletons. The sample holds a few counts of this clonotype. Its antigen is not identified. Initially, at the first diagnosis of hyperthyroidism and before any ophthalmopathy symptoms, blood was sampled. Study-wide results and caveats: Ophthalmopathy and stable hyperthyroidism were separated by a 13 V-J model. Blood held most thyroid clonotypes expanded above 0.001 frequency.

V was clipped by 6 bases and J by 6 bases; unmatched bases: 6. Germline V gene sequence: CDR1 SNHLY, CDR2 FYNNEI. CDR3 length equals 14 residues. The chain recombines TRBV2 with TRBJ1-2; 11 nucleotides agree with TRBD1. The sequencing input was blood. The clonotype comes from a woman between 35 and 50 years old with Graves' hyperthyroidism that later progressed to Graves' ophthalmopathy. CDR3 region: CASSLDRGRDGYTF. CDR3 coding DNA: TGTGCCAGCAGCCTGGACAGGGGGCGGGATGGCTACACCTTC.